The 26 T cell receptor beta chains below all came from one sample that was sequenced in a study of shared clonotypes between healthy human individuals (TCRdb year 2020). The library relied on the immunoSEQ multiplex PCR assay. TCRdb provides this immuneACCESS table in a form limited to in-frame rearrangements. Some clones are lacking; in checked studies, under half of them reflect an unresolved V gene, and why the rest are absent is not known. The table for this sample lists some 2,400,000 clones; about 94% of them were counted only once. Of the sample, over 0.1% is held by the ten largest clones. Source material: naive CD4+ T cells sorted from blood. The cell subset or site label of this sample denotes: CD45RA+ positively selected. The receptor source for this set is a man aged 18 to 30 in good health.

J is TRBJ2-5 and V is TRBV29-1, with D maybe TRBD2 (6 bases). The length of the CDR3 is 15 residues. Germline CDR1 and CDR2: SQVTM and ANQGSEA. Between the trimmed V and J ends, which lost 0 bases and 2 bases, there was a span of 13 bases. The DNA of the CDR3 is TGCAGCGTTGAAGAGATCCGGAGGGAACAAGAGACCCAGTACTTC. This sequence encodes CSVEEIRREQETQYF.

This chain links TRBV6-6 with TRBJ2-3; D possibly corresponds to TRBD2 (7 bases). The V gene's germline CDR1 is MNHNY and CDR2 SVGAGI (reference sequence). The V gene lost 6 bases and the J gene lost 5 bases, with 15 bases spanning the gap. The CDR3 has 14 residues. Here the CDR3 reads CASSHRGAEDTQYF. The DNA for the CDR3 is TGTGCCAGCAGCCACCGGGGGGCTGAAGATACGCAGTATTTT.

The V call is TRBV6-5, the J call TRBJ2-5; D ambiguous. CDR1 is MNHEY and CDR2 is SVGAGI in the germline V gene. Between the trimmed V and J ends, which lost 6 bases and 5 bases, there was a span of 16 bases. The CDR3 runs to 14 residues. The CDR3 coding sequence is TGTGCCAGCAGCATAACCAGGAACGGGGAGACCCAGTACTTC. It translates to CASSITRNGETQYF.

The V and J genes are TRBV5-1 and TRBJ2-7; D is unresolved. The ends were cut back, 2 bases at V and 2 bases at J, with 14 bases in the middle. This CDR3 has 15 amino acids. Germline V lookup: CDR1 SGHRS, CDR2 YFSETQ. This CDR3 reads CASSLGRHPTYEQYF. The DNA for the CDR3 is TGCGCCAGCAGCTTAGGCCGCCACCCCACCTACGAGCAGTACTTC.

J is TRBJ2-5 and V is TRBV12-5; 8 bases are shared with TRBD2. This CDR3 is built from 14 residues. Germline lookup yields CDR1 LGHNT and CDR2 FRNRAP. V shed 6 bases and J 2 bases; nucleotides not matched to a gene: 5. CDR3 coding DNA: TGTGCTAGTGGCGCGGGACTAGTACAAGAGACCCAGTACTTC. It specifies CASGAGLVQETQYF. Full variable domain (outside the CDR3, taken from reference TRBV12-5 and TRBJ2-5): DARVTQTPRHKVTEMGQEVTMRCQPILGHNTVFWYRQTMMQGLELLAYFRNRAPLDDSGMPKDRFSAEMPDATLATLKIQPSEPRDSAVYFCASGAGLVQETQYFGPGTRLLVL.

This clone was recorded once. V and J are TRBV6-1 and TRBJ1-3; no definite D call. The germline gives CDR1 MNHNS, CDR2 SASEGT. The CDR3 has 13 amino acids. Trimming removed 7 bases from V and 0 bases from J, with 7 bases in between. CDR3 sequence (DNA): TGTGCCAGCACCCAGAACTCTGGAAACACCATATATTTT. Translating gives CASTQNSGNTIYF.

The chain carries TRBV18 and TRBJ1-2; TRBD1 matches 7 bases. The CDR3 extends over 15 amino acids. In germline, CDR1 is KGHSH, CDR2 LQKENI. V shed 1 base, J shed 3 bases, and the junction held 5 bases outside the gene matches. The CDR3 reads CASSPLGGGDYGYTF. Written as DNA, the CDR3 is TGTGCCAGCTCACCACTTGGAGGGGGCGACTATGGCTACACCTTC.

The rearrangement uses TRBV5-4 and TRBJ2-1; D not resolved. Trimming cost V 1 base and J 4 bases, with 6 bases left between them. The length of the CDR3 is 13 residues. Germline V CDR1 and CDR2: SGHNT, YYREEE (reference sequence). The CDR3 region is CASSLTVYNEQFF. The CDR3 DNA reads TGTGCCAGCAGCTTGACTGTTTACAATGAGCAGTTCTTC.

V is TRBV20-1 and J is TRBJ2-4, with no clear D. CDR1 and CDR2 from the germline V gene are DFQATT and SNEGSKA (reference sequence). The CDR3 extends over 11 amino acids. Trimming pared 3 bases from V and 5 bases from J, leaving 5 bases between. CDR3 region: CSARWENIQYF. In nucleotides, the CDR3 is TGCAGTGCTAGGTGGGAAAACATTCAGTACTTC.

The chain carries TRBV4-3 and TRBJ1-2; D unresolved. The CDR3 consists of 13 residues. Trimming took off 5 bases at V and 3 bases at J, with 10 bases between the two ends. Per germline, CDR1 LGHNA and CDR2 YSLEER. The CDR3 loop is CASSSGVDYGYTF. The CDR3 DNA reads TGCGCCAGCAGCTCTGGGGTGGACTATGGCTACACCTTC.

This rearrangement joins TRBV27 to TRBJ2-1; D remains ambiguous. Germline V gene sequence: CDR1 MNHEY, CDR2 SMNVEV (reference sequence). The CDR3 is 13 amino acids. The V end was cut by 6 bases, the J end by 0 bases, with 6 bases between. The DNA for the CDR3 is TGTGCCAGCAGCTTGGGCTCCTACAATGAGCAGTTCTTC. Its protein is CASSLGSYNEQFF.

V is TRBV19 and J is TRBJ1-6, with 11 bases identical to TRBD1. Germline V gene data show CDR1 as LNHDA and CDR2 as SQIVND (reference sequence). J was trimmed by 10 bases and V by 1 base; bases with no gene match: 6. The CDR3 covers 16 residues. CDR3 DNA: TGTGCCAGTAGTATAGCCGGGACAGGGGGAGTATCACCCCTCCACTTT. Translation gives CASSIAGTGGVSPLHF.

The gene calls are TRBV10-3 and TRBJ2-7, with TRBD2 as a possible D gene (5 bases). This CDR3 region has 13 residues. CDR1 and CDR2 from the germline V gene are ENHRY and SYGVKD. V lost 2 bases to trimming and J lost 4 bases, with 9 bases between them. The CDR3 DNA reads TGTGCCATCAGTGAGAGAGGGAGTTACGAGCAGTACTTC. This codes for CAISERGSYEQYF.

In its sample, this clone was seen once. The CDR3 DNA reads as TGTGCCAGCAGGATAGCGGGAGGTCCCTACGAGCAGTACTTC. This translates into CASRIAGGPYEQYF. The gene calls are TRBV6-5 and TRBJ2-7, with 10 bases fitting TRBD2. The J segment lost 2 bases and the V segment lost 6 bases, leaving 4 bases of the junction unmatched. Germline CDR1 and CDR2: MNHEY and SVGAGI. This CDR3 comprises 14 residues.

V gene TRBV7-9 combines with J gene TRBJ2-3, with 9 bases identical to TRBD1. Germline lookup yields CDR1 SEHNR and CDR2 FQNEAQ (reference sequence). This CDR3 region has 16 residues. The ends lost 6 bases at V and 2 bases at J; junction bases unmatched: 9. The CDR3 sequence is CASRKAGTGFTDTQYF. The CDR3 nucleotides read TGTGCCAGCAGAAAGGCCGGGACAGGGTTCACAGATACGCAGTATTTT.

The DNA for the CDR3 is TGTGCCGCTCAGGGGGGAGTTCTAAATGGCTACACCTTC. Residues: CAAQGGVLNGYTF. The V gene is TRBV6-1, the J gene TRBJ1-2; 7 nucleotides align to TRBD1. Germline-derived CDR1 and CDR2 are MNHNS and SASEGT. The CDR3 loop spans 13 amino acids. V shed 11 bases, J shed 6 bases, and the junction held 12 bases outside the gene matches.

V usage is TRBV10-3 and J usage is TRBJ1-2; no definite D call. The V gene lost 3 bases and the J gene lost 0 bases, with 8 bases spanning the gap. Germline V CDR1 and CDR2: ENHRY, SYGVKD. This CDR3 region has 14 residues. CDR3 loop: CAISEGVSNYGYTF. The CDR3 DNA is TGTGCCATCAGTGAAGGAGTTTCTAACTATGGCTACACCTTC.

As concerns this clone: Other DNA variants within this sample encode the same CDR3. The chain joins TRBV5-1 to TRBJ1-3; D gene uncertain. Per germline, CDR1 SGHRS and CDR2 YFSETQ. The CDR3 runs 14 residues. V lost 4 bases and J 0 bases, leaving 8 bases between the germline ends. Here the CDR3 reads CASSLGVSGNTIYF. DNA of the CDR3: TGCGCCAGCAGCCTAGGAGTCTCTGGAAACACCATATATTTT.

The rearrangement links TRBV27 to TRBJ2-7; D unresolved. Trimming took 0 bases from V and 1 from J, leaving 22 bases between them. The germline V gene encodes CDR1 MNHEY and CDR2 SMNVEV (reference sequence). The CDR3 consists of 19 residues. DNA for the CDR3: TGTGCCAGCAGTTTATCGAACTTAAGTAGGCGTCTGCTTTCCTACGAGCAGTACTTC. Protein sequence: CASSLSNLSRRLLSYEQYF.

V gene TRBV28 combines with J gene TRBJ2-4; a possible D gene is TRBD2 (5 bases). Trimming left V 5 bases short and J 11 bases short, with 13 bases between. Germline V gene data show CDR1 as MDHEN and CDR2 as SYDVKM. The CDR3 runs 12 residues. DNA for the CDR3: TGTGCCAGCAGTGTCACTAGTTCCTTTCAGTACTTC. This gives the protein CASSVTSSFQYF.

The chain is built from TRBV5-5 and TRBJ1-4; 8 bases are shared with TRBD1. Per the germline V gene, CDR1 is SGHKS and CDR2 is YYEKEE (reference sequence). The J segment lost 0 bases and the V segment lost 0 bases, leaving 1 base of the junction unmatched. This CDR3 is built from 16 residues. The CDR3 DNA reads as TGTGCCAGCAGCTTGGGGACAGGGACAACTAATGAAAAACTGTTTTTT. It yields the protein CASSLGTGTTNEKLFF.

The chain is built from TRBV7-9 and TRBJ1-1; 10 nucleotides align to TRBD1. The CDR3 contains 17 residues. Germline V gene lookup returns CDR1 SEHNR and CDR2 FQNEAQ (reference sequence). V shed 3 bases, J shed 3 bases, and the junction held 10 bases outside the gene matches. CDR3 amino acids: CASSLSGTGDRYTEAFF. CDR3 in DNA: TGTGCCAGCAGCTTGTCCGGGACAGGGGACCGATACACTGAAGCTTTCTTT.

The table lists this clone with a few counts. The rearrangement uses TRBV18 and TRBJ1-1; perhaps TRBD1 as D (5 bases). The CDR3 consists of 14 residues. Per the germline V gene, CDR1 is KGHSH and CDR2 is LQKENI. Trimming cost V 0 bases and J 0 bases, with 5 bases left between them. The CDR3 is CASSPPTVNTEAFF. CDR3 sequence (DNA): TGTGCCAGCTCACCACCGACAGTGAACACTGAAGCTTTCTTT. Drawing the rest from reference TRBV18 and TRBJ1-1, the complete variable domain is NAGVMQNPRHLVRRRGQEARLRCSPMKGHSHVYWYRQLPEEGLKFMVYLQKENIIDESGMPKERFSAEFPKEGPSILRIQQVVRGDSAAYFCASSPPTVNTEAFFGQGTRLTVV.

The CDR3 nucleotides read TGTGCCAGCAGTGTCCGACAGGGGTCCTACAATGAGCAGTTCTTC. Its protein is CASSVRQGSYNEQFF. The chain joins TRBV25-1 to TRBJ2-1; 8 bases line up with TRBD1. Trimming took 4 bases from V and 1 from J; bases not matched to a gene: 3. The CDR3 sequence is 15 residues long. Germline CDR1 and CDR2: MGHDK and SYGVNS.

The CDR3 region is CASSLGTSGGYNEQFF. DNA for the CDR3: TGTGCCAGCAGCTTGGGGACTAGCGGGGGTTACAATGAGCAGTTCTTC. The gene calls are TRBV7-3 and TRBJ2-1; 14 bases line up with TRBD2. V shed 3 bases, J shed 4 bases, and the junction held 2 bases outside the gene matches. The CDR3 has 16 amino acids. Germline-derived CDR1 and CDR2 are SGHTA and FQGTGA.

The chain employs TRBV10-3 and TRBJ2-4; TRBD1 might be the D (5 bases). Germline V lookup: CDR1 ENHRY, CDR2 SYGVKD. Trimming stripped 0 bases from V and 6 bases from J, with 15 bases between. This CDR3 has 16 residues. The CDR3 here is CAISESGQLGGNIQYF. Here the CDR3 DNA reads TGTGCCATCAGTGAGTCAGGACAATTGGGTGGAAACATTCAGTACTTC.